The rows below give T cell receptor beta chains drawn from one sample of a study of human T cells and chemical hapten exposure. TCRdb used MiXCR to reprocess the RACE reads, holding one entry per CDR3 protein. The top ten clones hold 2% to 2.5% of a sample with around 380,000 distinct CDR3 sequences, about 4.8% of them seen once. The source was whole blood, collected in connection with sensitization to the hapten diphenylcyclopropenone (DPC). The receptors derive from a woman between 45 and 60 years old with alopecia areata. Some clones in this sample may be carry-over from other donors' samples. Both conserved end residues are trimmed from each CDR3. A D gene is named only where the DNA matches it firmly.

j_call: TRBJ1-5
d_call: -
v_call: TRBV20-1
cdr3_aa: SASREEPQH

j_call: TRBJ2-5
d_call: -
v_call: TRBV12-3/TRBV12-4
cdr3_aa: ASSTREETQY

j_call: TRBJ1-1
d_call: -
v_call: TRBV27
cdr3_aa: ASSPNPQSLGAEAF

j_call: TRBJ2-3
d_call: -
v_call: TRBV9
cdr3_aa: ASSLRGRATDTQY

j_call: TRBJ2-3
d_call: -
v_call: TRBV12-3/TRBV12-4
cdr3_aa: ASSLSPVGLRGTQY

j_call: TRBJ2-5
d_call: TRBD2
v_call: TRBV11-2
cdr3_aa: ASSVASGSQGETQY

j_call: TRBJ2-3
d_call: -
v_call: TRBV12-3/TRBV12-4
cdr3_aa: ASSLRLGSPDTQY

j_call: TRBJ2-5
d_call: TRBD1
v_call: TRBV29-1
cdr3_aa: SVETTGGKRSVGETQY

j_call: TRBJ2-2
d_call: TRBD2
v_call: TRBV7-2
cdr3_aa: ASSWGLLGELF

j_call: TRBJ2-3
d_call: TRBD2
v_call: TRBV6-5
cdr3_aa: ASSLAGGPLGDTQY

j_call: TRBJ1-2
d_call: -
v_call: TRBV6-1
cdr3_aa: ASSEPGYT

j_call: TRBJ1-3
d_call: -
v_call: TRBV12-3/TRBV12-4
cdr3_aa: ASTLGAPSGNTIY

j_call: TRBJ1-1
d_call: -
v_call: TRBV6-5
cdr3_aa: ASSYFSRTTNTEAF

j_call: TRBJ2-4
d_call: -
v_call: TRBV12-3/TRBV12-4
cdr3_aa: ASSLTEGIQY

j_call: TRBJ1-3
d_call: -
v_call: TRBV30
cdr3_aa: AWVQVTGSAGNTIY

j_call: TRBJ2-2
d_call: -
v_call: TRBV24-1
cdr3_aa: ATSDSRGNTGELF

j_call: TRBJ1-5
d_call: TRBD1
v_call: TRBV23-1
cdr3_aa: ASSQSRKGAGGNQPQH

j_call: TRBJ2-2
d_call: TRBD2
v_call: TRBV29-1
cdr3_aa: SVEGGAGGIIGELF

j_call: TRBJ1-6
d_call: -
v_call: TRBV4-1
cdr3_aa: ASSQSVTGYNSPLH

j_call: TRBJ2-3
d_call: -
v_call: TRBV9
cdr3_aa: ASSVEADTDTQY

j_call: TRBJ2-5
d_call: TRBD2
v_call: TRBV7-2
cdr3_aa: ASSLSVGLAGSETQY

j_call: TRBJ2-1
d_call: -
v_call: TRBV4-3
cdr3_aa: ASSQANYGATRYNEQF

j_call: TRBJ1-2
d_call: -
v_call: TRBV29-1
cdr3_aa: SVESTGSYGYT

j_call: TRBJ2-1
d_call: -
v_call: TRBV29-1
cdr3_aa: SVERVTAYNEQF

j_call: TRBJ2-4
d_call: -
v_call: TRBV6-5
cdr3_aa: ASSYSTRGIQY

j_call: TRBJ2-5
d_call: -
v_call: TRBV27
cdr3_aa: ASTPRRGETQY

j_call: TRBJ2-2
d_call: -
v_call: TRBV30
cdr3_aa: AWSALGRGGELF

j_call: TRBJ2-1
d_call: TRBD2
v_call: TRBV29-1
cdr3_aa: SVVRGDNEQF

j_call: TRBJ1-1
d_call: -
v_call: TRBV12-3/TRBV12-4
cdr3_aa: ASSFRYGTEAF

j_call: TRBJ2-5
d_call: -
v_call: TRBV28
cdr3_aa: ASSPTGVGEETQY

j_call: TRBJ2-1
d_call: -
v_call: TRBV14
cdr3_aa: ASSRVGQGNEQF

j_call: TRBJ2-1
d_call: TRBD2
v_call: TRBV6-2/TRBV6-3
cdr3_aa: ASSPSAGSLQEQF

j_call: TRBJ1-1
d_call: -
v_call: TRBV15
cdr3_aa: ATTGRNTEAF

j_call: TRBJ1-2
d_call: -
v_call: TRBV6-6
cdr3_aa: ASSYFPANYGYT

j_call: TRBJ2-3
d_call: -
v_call: TRBV10-3
cdr3_aa: AISRRATDTQY

j_call: TRBJ1-1
d_call: -
v_call: TRBV29-1
cdr3_aa: SADRMNTEAF

j_call: TRBJ2-2
d_call: TRBD2
v_call: TRBV24-1
cdr3_aa: ATSDGTSDITGELF

j_call: TRBJ2-5
d_call: -
v_call: TRBV5-6
cdr3_aa: ASSLVRGAKETQY

j_call: TRBJ1-2
d_call: TRBD1
v_call: TRBV29-1
cdr3_aa: SVELGTGYGYT

j_call: TRBJ1-2
d_call: -
v_call: TRBV9
cdr3_aa: ASSVGQYYGYT

j_call: TRBJ2-7
d_call: TRBD2
v_call: TRBV20-1
cdr3_aa: SSFPEAGYEQY

j_call: TRBJ2-7
d_call: TRBD1
v_call: TRBV28
cdr3_aa: ASSSSGQGSYEQY

j_call: TRBJ1-1
d_call: -
v_call: TRBV7-9
cdr3_aa: ASSPVRGGENTEAF

j_call: TRBJ2-1
d_call: -
v_call: TRBV21-1
cdr3_aa: ASTKGENEQF

j_call: TRBJ1-3
d_call: -
v_call: TRBV7-8
cdr3_aa: ASSLVRNHRSGNTIY

j_call: TRBJ2-5
d_call: -
v_call: TRBV19
cdr3_aa: ATGDSRARRTQY

j_call: TRBJ1-1
d_call: -
v_call: TRBV10-3
cdr3_aa: AISESFTGSVVTEAF

j_call: TRBJ1-1
d_call: -
v_call: TRBV28
cdr3_aa: ASSFSLYMNTEAF

j_call: TRBJ1-1
d_call: -
v_call: TRBV3-1
cdr3_aa: ASSRAGVGTEAF

j_call: TRBJ2-5
d_call: -
v_call: TRBV9
cdr3_aa: ASSPRGDETQY

j_call: TRBJ2-1
d_call: TRBD2
v_call: TRBV30
cdr3_aa: AWSVLAEHNEQF

j_call: TRBJ1-1
d_call: TRBD1
v_call: TRBV7-2
cdr3_aa: ASSAGQGVEAF

j_call: TRBJ2-7
d_call: -
v_call: TRBV6-5
cdr3_aa: ASSRDTYYEQY

j_call: TRBJ2-1
d_call: TRBD2
v_call: TRBV12-3/TRBV12-4
cdr3_aa: ASSGSGGTSYNEQF

j_call: TRBJ1-4
d_call: -
v_call: TRBV7-9
cdr3_aa: ASSFWPPLQGGEKLF